This paragraph covers one T cell receptor (beta chain) sequence. Antigen unknown. With a J-beta primer mix and a sample-barcoded 5' primer, a second PCR ran about 7 to 12 cycles. TCRdb reprocessed the 5' RACE reads with MiXCR, giving one entry per CDR3 protein. Among 800,000 to 1,000,000 distinct CDR3 sequences listed, 45% to 50% were seen once. This sample was taken from a study of blood T cells in healthy people across ages. Overall study results and limits: There was a strong correlation between TCR beta diversity and naive T cell percentage.

The CDR3 runs 15 residues. V was clipped by 1 base and J by 4 bases; unmatched bases: 6. The sample consisted of blood. The sequence was obtained from a man aged 30 to 45 in good health. The gene calls are TRBV12-3 or TRBV12-4 and TRBJ1-2; 7 bases align to TRBD1. This CDR3 reads CASSLGGRGAYGYTF. Here the CDR3 DNA reads TGTGCCAGCAGTTTAGGTGGCAGGGGGGCCTATGGCTACACCTTC.